The 5 T cell receptor beta chains in this list originate from one sample, sequenced in a study of blood T cell repertoires in COVID-19. Only in-frame clones appear in the TCRdb table, and some are missing; sequencing was by immunoSEQ multiplex PCR. Of over 70,000 clones detected, more than 70% appear once; the ten largest clones hold roughly 15%. The sequencing input was peripheral blood. Receptor source: a man in his 70s with active or convalescent COVID-19.

There are a few counts of this clone. The chain employs TRBV18 and TRBJ1-1; possible D gene TRBD1, 5 bases. The CDR3 length is 13 residues. In germline, CDR1 is KGHSH, CDR2 LQKENI. V gave up 3 bases and J gave up 4 bases, with 9 bases separating them. CDR3 bases: TGTGCCAGCTCACCGCAGGGAACCACTGAAGCTTTCTTT. It codes for CASSPQGTTEAFF.

This clone was counted between two and nine times. The chain recombines TRBV28 with TRBJ1-3; no firm D call. From germline, CDR1 is MDHEN and CDR2 SYDVKM. The ends were cut back, 2 bases at V and 3 bases at J, with 5 bases in the middle. The CDR3 consists of 13 residues. The CDR3 nucleotides read TGTGCCAGCAGTTTAAGCGTTGGAAACACCATATATTTT. Encoded protein: CASSLSVGNTIYF.

The rearrangement links TRBV28 to TRBJ1-2; D is perhaps TRBD1 (5 bases). CDR1 and CDR2 (germline): MDHEN, SYDVKM. With 2 bases removed from V and 4 bases from J, the gap between germline ends came to 5 bases. This CDR3 spans 12 amino acids. The chain's CDR3 is CASSLQGYGYTF. The CDR3 DNA follows: TGTGCCAGCAGTTTACAGGGCTATGGCTACACCTTC.

This CDR3 is CASTLPGQTYEQYF. The CDR3 DNA sequence: TGTGCCAGCACCTTACCGGGACAAACCTACGAGCAGTACTTC. The chain has TRBV28 and TRBJ2-7; weak D call: TRBD1 (6 bases). Germline CDR1 MDHEN, CDR2 SYDVKM. V was shortened by 7 bases and J by 2 bases, with 15 bases between the two germline ends. The CDR3 length is 14 residues.

The chain joins TRBV28 to TRBJ2-1; 7 bases are a match to TRBD2. V gave up 8 bases and J gave up 3 bases; unmatched junction bases: 7. The CDR3 is made up of 14 amino acids. CDR1 and CDR2 from the germline V gene are MDHEN and SYDVKM. This CDR3 is CASHEAGSYNEQFF. CDR3 nucleotide sequence: TGTGCCAGCCATGAAGCGGGGAGCTACAATGAGCAGTTCTTC.